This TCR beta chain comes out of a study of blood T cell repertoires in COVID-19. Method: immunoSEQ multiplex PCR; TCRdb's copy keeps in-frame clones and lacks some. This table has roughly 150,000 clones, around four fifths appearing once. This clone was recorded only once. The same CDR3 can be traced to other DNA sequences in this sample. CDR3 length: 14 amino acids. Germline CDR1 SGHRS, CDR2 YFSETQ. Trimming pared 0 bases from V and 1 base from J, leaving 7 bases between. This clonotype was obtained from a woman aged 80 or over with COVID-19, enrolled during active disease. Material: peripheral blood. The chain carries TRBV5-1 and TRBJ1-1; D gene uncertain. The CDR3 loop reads CASSLGAPNTEAFF. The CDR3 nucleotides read TGCGCCAGCAGCTTGGGGGCCCCGAACACTGAAGCTTTCTTT.